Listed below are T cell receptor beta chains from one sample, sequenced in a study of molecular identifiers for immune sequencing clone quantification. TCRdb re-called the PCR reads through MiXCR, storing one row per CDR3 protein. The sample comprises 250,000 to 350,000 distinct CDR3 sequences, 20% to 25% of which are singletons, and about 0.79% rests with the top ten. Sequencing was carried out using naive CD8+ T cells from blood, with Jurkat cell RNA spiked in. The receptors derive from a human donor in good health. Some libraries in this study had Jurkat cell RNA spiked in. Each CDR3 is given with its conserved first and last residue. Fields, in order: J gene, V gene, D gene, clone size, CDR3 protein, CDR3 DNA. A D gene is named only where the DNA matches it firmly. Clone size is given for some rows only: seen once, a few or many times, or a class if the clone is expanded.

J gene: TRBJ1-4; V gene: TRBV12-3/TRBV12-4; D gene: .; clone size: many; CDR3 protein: CASTRTTVANEKLFF; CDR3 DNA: TGTGCCAGCACTCGGACCACCGTAGCTAATGAAAAACTGTTTTTT
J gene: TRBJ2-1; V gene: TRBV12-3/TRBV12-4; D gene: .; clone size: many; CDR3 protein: CASSFERVEQFF; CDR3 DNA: TGTGCCAGCAGTTTCGAACGGGTTGAGCAGTTCTTC
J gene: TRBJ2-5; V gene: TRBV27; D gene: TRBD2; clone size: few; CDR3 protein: CASMGLAAETQYF; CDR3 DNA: TGTGCCAGCATGGGACTAGCGGCAGAGACCCAGTACTTC
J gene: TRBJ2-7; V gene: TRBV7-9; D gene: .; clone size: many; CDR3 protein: CASSLTLVDEQYF; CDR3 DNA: TGTGCCAGCAGCTTAACTCTCGTTGACGAGCAGTACTTC
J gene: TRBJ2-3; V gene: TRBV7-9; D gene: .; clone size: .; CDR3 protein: CASSPQGGGSTDTQYF; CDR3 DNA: TGTGCCAGCAGCCCCCAGGGTGGGGGGTCCACAGATACGCAGTATTTT
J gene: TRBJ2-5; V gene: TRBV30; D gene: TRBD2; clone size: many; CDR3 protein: CAWTRTSRQETQYF; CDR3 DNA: TGTGCCTGGACAAGGACTAGCCGTCAAGAGACCCAGTACTTC
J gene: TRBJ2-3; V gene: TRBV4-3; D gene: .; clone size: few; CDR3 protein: CASSQDVGGGPADTQYF; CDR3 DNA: TGCGCCAGCAGCCAAGATGTAGGGGGGGGGCCGGCTGATACGCAGTATTTT
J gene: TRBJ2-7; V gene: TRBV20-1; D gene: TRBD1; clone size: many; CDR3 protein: CSARGTGVYEQYF; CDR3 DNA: TGCAGTGCTAGGGGGACAGGAGTCTACGAGCAGTACTTC
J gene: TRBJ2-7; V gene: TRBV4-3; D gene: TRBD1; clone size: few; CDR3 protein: CASSQDLTGQSSYEQYF; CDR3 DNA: TGCGCCAGCAGCCAAGATCTCACGGGACAGAGCTCCTACGAGCAGTACTTC
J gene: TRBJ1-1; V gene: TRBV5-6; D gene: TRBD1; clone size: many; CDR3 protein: CASSSGTGRLNTEAFF; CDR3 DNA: TGTGCCAGCAGCAGTGGGACAGGGAGGCTGAACACTGAAGCTTTCTTT
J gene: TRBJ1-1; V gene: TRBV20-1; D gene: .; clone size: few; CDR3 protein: CSAPHREGTEAFF; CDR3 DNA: TGCAGTGCGCCACACAGGGAGGGCACTGAAGCTTTCTTT
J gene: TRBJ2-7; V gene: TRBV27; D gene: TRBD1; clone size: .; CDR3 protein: CASSLAGTDIPYEQYF; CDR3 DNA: TGTGCCAGCAGTTTAGCCGGGACAGACATCCCCTACGAGCAGTACTTC
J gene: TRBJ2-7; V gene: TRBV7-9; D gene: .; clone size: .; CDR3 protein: CASSPETGNTYERYF; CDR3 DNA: TGTGCCAGCAGCCCAGAGACTGGAAACACCTACGAGCGGTACTTC
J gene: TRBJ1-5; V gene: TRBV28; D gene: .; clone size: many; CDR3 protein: CASSPVYSNQPQHF; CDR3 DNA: TGTGCCAGCAGTCCAGTTTATAGCAATCAGCCCCAGCATTTT
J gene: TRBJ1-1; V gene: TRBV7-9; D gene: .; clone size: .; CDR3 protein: CASSSPDRNTEAFF; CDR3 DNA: TGTGCCAGCAGCTCCCCCGATAGGAACACTGAAGCTTTCTTT
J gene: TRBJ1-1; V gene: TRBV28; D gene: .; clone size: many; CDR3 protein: CASSLSPVNTEAFF; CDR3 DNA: TGTGCCAGCAGTTTATCTCCGGTTAACACTGAAGCTTTCTTT
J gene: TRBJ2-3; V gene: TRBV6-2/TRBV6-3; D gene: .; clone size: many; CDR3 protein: CASSYGTRRTDTQYF; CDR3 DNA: TGTGCCAGCAGCTACGGAACTAGACGGACAGATACGCAGTATTTT
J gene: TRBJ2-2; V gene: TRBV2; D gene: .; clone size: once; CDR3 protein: CASSDAPGQPNTGELFF; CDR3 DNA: TGTGCCAGCAGTGACGCTCCGGGACAACCGAACACCGGGGAGCTGTTTTTT
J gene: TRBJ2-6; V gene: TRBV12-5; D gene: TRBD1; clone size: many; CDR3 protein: CASGLVIRTGRSGGANVLTF; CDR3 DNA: TGTGCTAGTGGTTTGGTAATAAGGACAGGGCGTTCGGGTGGGGCCAACGTCCTGACTTTC
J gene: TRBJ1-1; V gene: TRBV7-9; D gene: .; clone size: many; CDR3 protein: CASSQTTGNTEAFF; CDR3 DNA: TGTGCCAGCAGCCAAACGACAGGGAACACTGAAGCTTTCTTT
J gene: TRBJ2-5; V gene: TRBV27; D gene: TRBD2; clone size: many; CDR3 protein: CASSPGLAGAQETQYF; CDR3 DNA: TGTGCCAGCAGTCCGGGACTAGCGGGGGCCCAAGAGACCCAGTACTTC
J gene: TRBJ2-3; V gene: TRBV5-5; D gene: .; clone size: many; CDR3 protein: CASSHAVADSTDTQYF; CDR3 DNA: TGTGCCAGTTCCCACGCGGTAGCGGATAGCACAGATACGCAGTATTTT
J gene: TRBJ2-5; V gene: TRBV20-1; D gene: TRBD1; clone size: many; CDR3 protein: CSASQQGQGFVETQYF; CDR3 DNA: TGCAGTGCTTCCCAACAGGGACAGGGGTTCGTCGAGACCCAGTACTTC
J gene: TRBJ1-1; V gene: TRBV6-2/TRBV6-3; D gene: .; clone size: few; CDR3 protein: CACSYSLTMVNTEAFF; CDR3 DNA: TGTGCCTGCAGTTACTCGCTGACAATGGTGAACACTGAAGCTTTCTTT
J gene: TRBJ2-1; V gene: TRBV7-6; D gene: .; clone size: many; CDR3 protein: CASSLIREFEDEQFF; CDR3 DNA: TGTGCCAGCAGCTTGATTCGGGAGTTTGAGGATGAGCAGTTCTTC
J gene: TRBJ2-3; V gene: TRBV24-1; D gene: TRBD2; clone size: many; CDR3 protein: CATSDHDELAGETDTQYF; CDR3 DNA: TGTGCCACCAGTGATCATGACGAACTAGCGGGAGAAACAGATACGCAGTATTTT
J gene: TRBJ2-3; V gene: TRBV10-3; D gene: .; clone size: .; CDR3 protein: CAISESWGDTQYF; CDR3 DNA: TGTGCCATCTCCGAGTCCTGGGGAGATACGCAGTATTTT
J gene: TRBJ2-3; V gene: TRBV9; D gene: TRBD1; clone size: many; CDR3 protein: CASSAGTGTTDTQYF; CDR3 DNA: TGTGCCAGCAGCGCCGGGACAGGGACCACAGATACGCAGTATTTT
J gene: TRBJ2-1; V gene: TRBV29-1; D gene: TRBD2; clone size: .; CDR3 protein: CSVAGTSGGNEQFF; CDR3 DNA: TGCAGCGTGGCCGGGACTAGCGGGGGCAATGAGCAGTTCTTC
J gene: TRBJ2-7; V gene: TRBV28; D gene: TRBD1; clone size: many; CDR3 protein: CASSPSQGDEQYF; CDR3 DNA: TGTGCCAGCAGCCCCTCCCAGGGGGACGAGCAGTACTTC
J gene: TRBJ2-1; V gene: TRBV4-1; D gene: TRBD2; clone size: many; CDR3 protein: CASSQDMTSGAINRFF; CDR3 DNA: TGCGCCAGCAGCCAAGATATGACTAGCGGGGCCATTAATCGGTTCTTC
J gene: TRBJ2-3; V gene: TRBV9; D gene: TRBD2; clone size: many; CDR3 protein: CASSVWTSGLTDTQYF; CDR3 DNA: TGTGCCAGCAGCGTTTGGACTAGCGGATTAACAGATACGCAGTATTTT
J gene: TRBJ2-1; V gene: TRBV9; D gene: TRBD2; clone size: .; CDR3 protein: CVSSVGGGAYNEQFF; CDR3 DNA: TGTGTCAGCAGCGTAGGCGGGGGGGCCTACAATGAGCAGTTCTTC
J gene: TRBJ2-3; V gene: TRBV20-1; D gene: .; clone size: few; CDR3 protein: CSAPDTPDPSTDTQYF; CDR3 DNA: TGCAGTGCGCCGGATACCCCCGACCCTAGCACAGATACGCAGTATTTT
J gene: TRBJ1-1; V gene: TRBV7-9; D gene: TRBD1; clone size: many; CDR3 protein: CASSFRDRENTEAFF; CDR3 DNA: TGTGCCAGCAGCTTCCGGGACAGGGAGAACACTGAAGCTTTCTTT
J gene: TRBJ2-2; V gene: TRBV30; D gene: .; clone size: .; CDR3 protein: CAWTFTTGELFF; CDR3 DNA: TGTGCCTGGACTTTCACCACCGGGGAGCTGTTTTTT
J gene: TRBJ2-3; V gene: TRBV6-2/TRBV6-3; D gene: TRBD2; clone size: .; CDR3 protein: CASSYSVWNSGSTDTQYF; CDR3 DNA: TGTGCCAGCAGTTACTCGGTTTGGAATAGCGGGAGTACAGATACGCAGTATTTT
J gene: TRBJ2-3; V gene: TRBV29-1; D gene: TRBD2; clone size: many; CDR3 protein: CSVPEGGRTDTQYF; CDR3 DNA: TGCAGCGTTCCGGAGGGAGGGCGCACAGATACGCAGTATTTT
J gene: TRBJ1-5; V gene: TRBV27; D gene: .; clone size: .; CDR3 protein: CASSLLMGDQPQHF; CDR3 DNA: TGTGCCAGCAGTTTATTGATGGGGGATCAGCCCCAGCATTTT